The 3 T cell receptor beta chains presented below share a single source sample, sequenced in a study of T cells in Graves' hyperthyroidism and ophthalmopathy. TCR beta CDR3 regions were amplified from RNA transcripts. TCR CDR3 regions were first amplified by RT-PCR with HTBI primers. TCRdb re-analysed the multiplex PCR reads in MiXCR, keeping a single row per CDR3 protein. The table lists some 700,000 distinct CDR3 sequences, roughly 17% of them singletons, with around 15% in the top ten. Sequenced material: blood. The receptors derive from a man aged 45-65 years with Graves' hyperthyroidism.

This clonotype was seen ten or more times. The V call is TRBV2, the J call TRBJ2-7; TRBD2 matches 7 bases. V gave up 1 base and J gave up 4 bases; unmatched junction bases: 7. The CDR3 totals 15 residues. Germline values: CDR1 SNHLY, CDR2 FYNNEI. DNA for the CDR3: TGTGCCAGCAGTGAAGAAGTAGCGGGTTTGTACGAGCAGTACTTC. Protein sequence: CASSEEVAGLYEQYF.

This clonotype appeared many times. V is TRBV5-1 and J is TRBJ2-7; tentatively, D is TRBD2 (6 bases). Germline-derived CDR1 and CDR2 are SGHRS and YFSETQ. V was cut by 3 bases and J by 7 bases, with 17 bases left in between. The CDR3 is made up of 14 amino acids. This chain's CDR3 is CASSSPGGTGEQYF. The CDR3, as DNA: TGCGCCAGCAGCTCCCCTGGCGGGACGGGTGAGCAGTACTTC. The variable domain in full, completed from reference TRBV5-1 and TRBJ2-7, reads KAGVTQTPRYLIKTRGQQVTLSCSPISGHRSVSWYQQTPGQGLQFLFEYFSETQRNKGNFPGRFSGRQFSNSRSEMNVSTLELGDSALYLCASSSPGGTGEQYFGPGTRLTVT.

At least ten counts were recorded for this clonotype. The chain joins TRBV9 to TRBJ1-2; D unclear. Trimming shortened V by 5 bases and J by 5 bases, and 10 bases separated the two germline ends. CDR1 and CDR2 (germline): SGDLS, YYNGEE. The CDR3 is 12 amino acids. CDR3 DNA: TGTGCCAGCAGGTTCCCCGGATATGGCTACACCTTC. It is translated as CASRFPGYGYTF. Using reference TRBV9 and TRBJ1-2 for the parts outside the CDR3, the full variable domain is DSGVTQTPKHLITATGQRVTLRCSPRSGDLSVYWYQQSLDQGLQFLIQYYNGEERAKGNILERFSAQQFPDLHSELNLSSLELGDSALYFCASRFPGYGYTFGSGTRLTVV.